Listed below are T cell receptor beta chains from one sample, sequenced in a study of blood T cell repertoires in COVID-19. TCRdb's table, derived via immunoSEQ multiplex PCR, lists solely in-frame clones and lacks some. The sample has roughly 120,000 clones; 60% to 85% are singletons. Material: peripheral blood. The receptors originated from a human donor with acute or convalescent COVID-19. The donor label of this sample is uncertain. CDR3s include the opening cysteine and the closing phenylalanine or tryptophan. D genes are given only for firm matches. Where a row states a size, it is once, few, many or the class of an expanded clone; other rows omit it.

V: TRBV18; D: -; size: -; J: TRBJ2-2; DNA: TGTGCCAGCTCACCCCAAGGTGCAGGGGCGAACACCGGGGAGCTGTTTTTT; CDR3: CASSPQGAGANTGELFF
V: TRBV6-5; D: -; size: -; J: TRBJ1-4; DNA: TGTGCCACGTACAGGCCTTCTAATGAAAAACTGTTTTTT; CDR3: CATYRPSNEKLFF
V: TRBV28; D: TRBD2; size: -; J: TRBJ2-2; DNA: TGTGCCAGCAGGCCGGGACTAGCGAACACCGGGGAGCTGTTTTTT; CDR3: CASRPGLANTGELFF
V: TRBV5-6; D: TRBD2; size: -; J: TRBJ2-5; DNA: TGTGCCAGCAGCAGGGGACTAGCGGAGTACCAAGAGACCCAGTACTTC; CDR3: CASSRGLAEYQETQYF
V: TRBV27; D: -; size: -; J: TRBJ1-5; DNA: TGTGCCAGCAGACCCTCCGGGAGCAATCAGCCCCAGCATTTT; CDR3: CASRPSGSNQPQHF
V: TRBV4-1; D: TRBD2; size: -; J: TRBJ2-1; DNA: TGCGCCAGCAGCCGGACTAGCGGGGGGCGTCACAATGAGCAGTTCTTC; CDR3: CASSRTSGGRHNEQFF
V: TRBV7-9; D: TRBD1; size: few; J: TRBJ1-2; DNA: TGTGCCAGCAGCGGAGGACAGGAGTGGAATGGCTACACCTTC; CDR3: CASSGGQEWNGYTF
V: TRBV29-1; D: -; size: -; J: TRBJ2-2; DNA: TGCAGCGGGGGGGCATACGCGAACACCGGGGAGCTGTTTTTT; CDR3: CSGGAYANTGELFF
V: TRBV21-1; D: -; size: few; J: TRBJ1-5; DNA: TGTGCCAGCAGCAAAGCAGGTTTAGACCCTACGAGGCAGCCCCAGCATTTT; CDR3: CASSKAGLDPTRQPQHF
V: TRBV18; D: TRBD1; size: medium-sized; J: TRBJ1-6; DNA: TGTGCCAGCTCACCAGACAGGGTAGGGGCAAATTCACCCCTCCACTTT; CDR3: CASSPDRVGANSPLHF
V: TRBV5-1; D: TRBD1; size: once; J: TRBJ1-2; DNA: TGCGCCAGCAGCTTGGCCGCAGGGACAGGGGGATATGGCTACACCTTC; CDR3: CASSLAAGTGGYGYTF
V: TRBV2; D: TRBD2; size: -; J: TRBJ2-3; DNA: TGTGCCAGCCCTTATAGCGGGGGGGCCGCAGATACGCAGTATTTT; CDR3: CASPYSGGAADTQYF
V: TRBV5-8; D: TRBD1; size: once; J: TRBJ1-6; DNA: TGTGCCAGCAGCCCTGGACAGGGTGGGTCACCCCTCCACTTT; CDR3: CASSPGQGGSPLHF
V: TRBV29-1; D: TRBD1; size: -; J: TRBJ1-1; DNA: TGCAGCGTTGCTTTTATGGGACAGGGGTCCAACACTGAAGCTTTCTTT; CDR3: CSVAFMGQGSNTEAFF
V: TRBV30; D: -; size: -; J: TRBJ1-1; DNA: TGTGCCTGGAGTGTAGGGAGTTTTGGCACTGAAGCTTTCTTT; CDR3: CAWSVGSFGTEAFF
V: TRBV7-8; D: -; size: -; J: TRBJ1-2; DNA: TGTGCCAGCAGCTTAGCGGCAGGTAGCTATGGCTACACCTTC; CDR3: CASSLAAGSYGYTF
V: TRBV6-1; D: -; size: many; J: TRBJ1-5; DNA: TGTGCCAGCAGTGCTGAGACACCCCAGCGCAATCAGCCCCAGCATTTT; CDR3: CASSAETPQRNQPQHF
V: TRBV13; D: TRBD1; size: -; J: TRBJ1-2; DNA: TGTGCCAGCAGCACCCGACAGGGGGCCTATGGCTACACCTTC; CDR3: CASSTRQGAYGYTF
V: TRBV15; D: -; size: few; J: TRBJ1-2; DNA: TGTGCCACCAGCAGAGGACAGAACAACTATGGCTACACCTTC; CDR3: CATSRGQNNYGYTF
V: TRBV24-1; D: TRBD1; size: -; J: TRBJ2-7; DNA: TGTGCCACCTCAGGGACAGGGGCCTACGAGCAGTACTTC; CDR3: CATSGTGAYEQYF
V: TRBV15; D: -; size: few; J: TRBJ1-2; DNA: TGTGCCACCAGCAGAGATGACACCCGCTATGGCTACACCTTC; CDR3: CATSRDDTRYGYTF
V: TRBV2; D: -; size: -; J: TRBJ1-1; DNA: TGTGCCAGCAACCCGACAGTAATCTTTAACACTGAAGCTTTCTTT; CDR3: CASNPTVIFNTEAFF
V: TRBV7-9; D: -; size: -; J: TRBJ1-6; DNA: TGTGCCAGCCAACGGGAATATAATTCACCCCTCCACTTT; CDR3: CASQREYNSPLHF
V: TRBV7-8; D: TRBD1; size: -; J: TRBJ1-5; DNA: TGTGCCAGCAGCCGCGACAGGGATCAGCCCCAGCATTTT; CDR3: CASSRDRDQPQHF
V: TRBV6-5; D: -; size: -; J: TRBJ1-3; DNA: TGTGCCAGCAGGCCCGGACAGAGCTCTGGAAACACCATATATTTT; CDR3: CASRPGQSSGNTIYF
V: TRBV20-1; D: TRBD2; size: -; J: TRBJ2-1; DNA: TGCAGTGCTAGTGTTAGCGGGGGGGAATACAATGAGCAGTTCTTC; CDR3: CSASVSGGEYNEQFF
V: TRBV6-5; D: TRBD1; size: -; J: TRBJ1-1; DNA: TGTGCCAGCAGTAAACAGGGGTTCACTGAAGCTTTCTTT; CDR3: CASSKQGFTEAFF
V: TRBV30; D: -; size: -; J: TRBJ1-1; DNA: TGTGCCTGGAGTGAACAGGGCTCTAAGAACACTGAAGCTTTCTTT; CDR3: CAWSEQGSKNTEAFF
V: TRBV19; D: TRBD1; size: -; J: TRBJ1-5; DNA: TGTGCCAGTAGTATCCGGGACAGGGGCGGTGGCAATCAGCCCCAGCATTTT; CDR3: CASSIRDRGGGNQPQHF
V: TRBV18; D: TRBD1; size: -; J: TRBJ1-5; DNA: TGTGCCAGCTCAGCTTCGGGACAGGCTCAGCCCCAGCATTTT; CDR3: CASSASGQAQPQHF
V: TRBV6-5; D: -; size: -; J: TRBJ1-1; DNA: TGTGCCAGCAGTTACTCGATGCGACATCCGAACACTGAAGCTTTCTTT; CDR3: CASSYSMRHPNTEAFF
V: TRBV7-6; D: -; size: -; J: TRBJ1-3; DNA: TGTGCCAGCAGCTTAGCCGGCAGACTCTCTGGAAACACCATATATTTT; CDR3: CASSLAGRLSGNTIYF
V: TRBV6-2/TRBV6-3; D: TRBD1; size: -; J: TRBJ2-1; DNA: TGTGCCAGCAGTCAGGGACAGGTGGACAATGAGCAGTTCTTC; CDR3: CASSQGQVDNEQFF
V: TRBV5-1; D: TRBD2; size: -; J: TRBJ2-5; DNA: TGCGCCAGCAGCTCCGCTAGCGGGGGGGCCAAGGAAGAGACCCAGTACTTC; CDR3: CASSSASGGAKEETQYF
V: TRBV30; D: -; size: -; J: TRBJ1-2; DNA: TGTGCCTGGAGTCCAACAGGGTTTTGGGGCTATGGCTACACCTTC; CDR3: CAWSPTGFWGYGYTF
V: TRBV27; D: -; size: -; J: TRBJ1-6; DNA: TGTGCCAGCAGAGCCGGGGGGCTAGAGTCACCCCTCCACTTT; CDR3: CASRAGGLESPLHF
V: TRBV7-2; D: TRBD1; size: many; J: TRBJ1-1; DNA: TGTGCCAGCAGCGCCCGGACAGGGGCTGAAGCTTTCTTT; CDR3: CASSARTGAEAFF
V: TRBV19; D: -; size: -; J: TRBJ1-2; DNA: TGTGCCAGTAGTCAGACAATTAACTATGGCTACACCTTC; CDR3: CASSQTINYGYTF
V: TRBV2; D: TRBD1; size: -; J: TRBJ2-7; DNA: TGTGCCAGCAGGCGGGACAGGGGCAACGAGCAGTACTTC; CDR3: CASRRDRGNEQYF
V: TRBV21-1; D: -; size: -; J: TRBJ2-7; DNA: TGTGCCAGCAGCGGAGGACAGGGCGTGGACGAGCAGTACTTC; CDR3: CASSGGQGVDEQYF
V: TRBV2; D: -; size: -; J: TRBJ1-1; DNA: TGTGCCAGCAGTGAGGGTACCCTGGGGGGCACTGAAGCTTTCTTT; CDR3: CASSEGTLGGTEAFF
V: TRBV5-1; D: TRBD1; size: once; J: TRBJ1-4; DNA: TGCGCCAGCAGCCCCTATGGACAGGGGGCACAGGCAACTAATGAAAAACTGTTTTTT; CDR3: CASSPYGQGAQATNEKLFF
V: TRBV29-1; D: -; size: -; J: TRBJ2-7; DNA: TGCAGCGTTTCTAAATCAGGACAGATCCACGAGCAGTACTTC; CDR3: CSVSKSGQIHEQYF
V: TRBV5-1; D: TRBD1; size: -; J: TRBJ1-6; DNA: TGCGCCAGCAGCTTGGTTGGACAGGGGTATTCACCCCTCCACTTT; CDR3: CASSLVGQGYSPLHF
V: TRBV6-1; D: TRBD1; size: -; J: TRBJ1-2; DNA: TGTGCCAGCAGTGAAACAACAGGGGGCTATGGCTACACCTTC; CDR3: CASSETTGGYGYTF
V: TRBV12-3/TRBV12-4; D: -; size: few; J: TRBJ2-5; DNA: TGTGCCAGCAGTTTCCAGAGGGGGGAGACCCAGTACTTC; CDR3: CASSFQRGETQYF
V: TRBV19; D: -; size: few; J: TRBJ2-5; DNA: TGTGCCAGTTCCCCCTTCATCGTAGCGGACCAAGAGACCCAGTACTTC; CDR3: CASSPFIVADQETQYF
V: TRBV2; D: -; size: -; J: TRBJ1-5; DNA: TGTGCCAGCAATGGACAGTACAATCAGCCCCAGCATTTT; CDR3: CASNGQYNQPQHF
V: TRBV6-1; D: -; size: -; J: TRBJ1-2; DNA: TGTGCCAGCAGTGAAGGTCAAATCCGGGTCTATGGCTACACCTTC; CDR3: CASSEGQIRVYGYTF
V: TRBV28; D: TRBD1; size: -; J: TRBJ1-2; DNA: TGTGCCAGCAGTTTCGGCGGGTGGTTCGGGACAGGGGGCTATGGCTACACCTTC; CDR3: CASSFGGWFGTGGYGYTF